The T cell receptor beta chain described here comes from a study of blood T cell repertoires in COVID-19. In the study overall: Samples of COVID-19 (acute and convalescent) were obtained from the United States, Italy and Spain. Sources were T cells, B-cell-depleted T cells, or PBMCs; the material itself was cDNA or gDNA.

It was during active infection that Seattle patients were enrolled and then longitudinally followed. This CDR3 comprises 14 residues. Germline CDR1 ENHRY, CDR2 SYGVKD. The V segment lost 2 bases and the J segment 8 bases; nucleotides outside the gene matches: 4. Generated by immunoSEQ multiplex PCR, the TCRdb table keeps only in-frame clones and is missing some. Among some 130,000 clones listed, approximately 86% were seen once. Source material: peripheral blood. The V gene is TRBV10-3, the J gene TRBJ2-1; 9 bases match TRBD1. This sequence was found in a woman aged 70-85 years with COVID-19, enrolled during active disease. The CDR3 region has the DNA TGTGCCATCAGTGAGGGGACAGGGATGGATGAGCAGTTCTTC. The encoded protein is CAISEGTGMDEQFF.